The 18 T cell receptor beta chains in this list originate from one sample, sequenced in a study of blood T cells in healthy people across ages. With a J-beta primer mix and a sample-barcoded 5' primer, a second PCR ran about 6 to 11 cycles. TCRdb passed the 5' RACE reads through MiXCR, listing each CDR3 protein once. The table shows approximately 490,000 distinct CDR3 sequences, with 24% occurring only once. These data are also associated with another study on T cells of mothers and their children.

Material: blood. The receptors stem from a boy between 5 and 17 years old in good health.

This clonotype has a handful of counts. V is TRBV27 and J is TRBJ1-6; the match to TRBD1 covers 9 bases. The CDR3 runs to 15 residues. Trimming took 2 bases from V and 7 from J; bases not matched to a gene: 3. CDR1 and CDR2 from the germline V gene are MNHEY and SMNVEV (reference sequence). The CDR3 is CASSLIGQGNSPLHF. The CDR3 region has the DNA TGTGCCAGCAGTTTAATCGGACAGGGGAATTCACCCCTCCACTTT.

The chain uses TRBV4-3 and TRBJ2-1; no firm D call. V lost 4 bases and J lost 4, with 8 bases in between. The CDR3 contains 13 residues. CDR1 is LGHNA, CDR2 YSLEER, per germline. The CDR3 loop is CASSRRLYNEQFF. The CDR3 nucleotides are TGCGCCAGCAGCCGGAGACTGTACAATGAGCAGTTCTTC.

The table lists this clonotype with a few counts. The chain couples TRBV5-1 to TRBJ2-1; TRBD2 agrees at 11 bases. The CDR3 covers 19 residues. The V segment lost 1 base and the J segment 0 bases; nucleotides outside the gene matches: 9. Looked up from germline, CDR1 is SGHRS and CDR2 is YFSETQ. The CDR3: CASSLYLTSGMSSYNEQFF. The CDR3, as DNA: TGCGCCAGCAGCTTGTATTTGACTAGCGGGATGAGCTCCTACAATGAGCAGTTCTTC.

The CDR3 bases are TGTGCCAGCAGCGTAACCCAGGTGGAGGGAGTGACACAGTACTTC. This encodes CASSVTQVEGVTQYF. V gene TRBV9 combines with J gene TRBJ2-5, with TRBD2 as a possible D gene (6 bases). V gave up 1 base and J gave up 11 bases, with 21 bases separating them. The germline gives CDR1 SGDLS, CDR2 YYNGEE. The CDR3 totals 15 residues.

In its sample, this clonotype was seen a few times. J is TRBJ2-5 and V is TRBV24-1, with D perhaps assigned TRBD1 or TRBD2 (5 bases each). The germline V gene encodes CDR1 KGHDR and CDR2 SFDVKD. The CDR3 covers 14 residues. The V end lost 4 bases, the J end lost 5 bases, and 13 bases lay between the germline ends. The CDR3 sequence is CATSDPKGTETQYF. The CDR3 DNA is TGTGCCACCAGTGACCCCAAGGGGACGGAGACCCAGTACTTC.

This clonotype occurred once. This chain joins TRBV4-3 and TRBJ2-7; 8 bases align to TRBD1. CDR1 LGHNA and CDR2 YSLEER come from the germline V gene. The V gene end was trimmed by 4 bases and the J gene end by 0 bases; junction bases not matched to a gene: 11. The CDR3 has 17 amino acids. For the CDR3, the DNA is TGCGCCAGCAGCCTAGGACAGGGAGTGGCTAGCTCCTACGAGCAGTACTTC. Translation gives CASSLGQGVASSYEQYF.

The gene calls are TRBV20-1 and TRBJ2-5; 13 nucleotides match TRBD2. This CDR3 has 15 amino acids. Per germline, CDR1 DFQATT and CDR2 SNEGSKA (reference sequence). V lost 1 base, J lost 4 bases, and 3 bases stayed unmatched. The CDR3 is CSARGGTSGVETQYF. The CDR3 nucleotides are TGCAGTGCTAGAGGGGGGACTAGCGGGGTAGAGACCCAGTACTTC.

This chain joins TRBV6-2 or TRBV6-3 and TRBJ2-3; D is ambiguous. Trimming left V 5 bases short and J 4 bases short, with 13 bases between. CDR1 and CDR2 from the germline V gene are MNHEY and SVGEGT. This CDR3 is 14 amino acids long. The CDR3 DNA sequence: TGTGCCAGCAGTCCACGGACCTCGCCAGATACGCAGTATTTT. Protein sequence: CASSPRTSPDTQYF.

This clonotype was picked up a small number of times. This chain connects TRBV10-3 to TRBJ2-7; D is possibly TRBD1 (6 bases). CDR1 and CDR2 (germline): ENHRY, SYGVKD. Trimming left V 8 bases short and J 1 base short, with 15 bases between. This CDR3 has 14 amino acids. The CDR3 protein is CAIGDTKTSYEQYF. The CDR3 nucleotides are TGTGCCATCGGGGACACAAAAACTTCCTACGAGCAGTACTTC.

For this clonotype: An end of the junction does not agree with germline; a read error may underlie this. The J gene is TRBJ2-5, the V gene TRBV2; 13 bases map to TRBD2. Germline CDR1 is SNHLY and CDR2 is FYNNEI. The CDR3 loop spans 15 amino acids. CDR3 sequence (DNA): TGTGCCAGCAGCCCCTCCCTACTAGCGGGGGGGAGGGAGTTCTTC. Protein sequence: CASSPSLLAGGREFF.

The sample holds a few counts of this clonotype. The chain joins TRBV6-5 to TRBJ2-5, with 9 nucleotides matching TRBD2. This CDR3 has 14 amino acids. J was trimmed by 6 bases and V by 3 bases; bases with no gene match: 5. CDR1 is MNHEY and CDR2 is SVGAGI in the germline V gene. The CDR3 spells CASSYETSGQTQYF. The CDR3 DNA is TGTGCCAGCAGTTATGAGACTAGCGGACAGACCCAGTACTTC.

In its sample, this clonotype was seen a few times. V gene TRBV7-2 combines with J gene TRBJ2-5; D gene uncertain. The J call may be mistaken, given a closer DNA end match to TRBJ2-1. The CDR3 sequence is 13 residues long. Per germline, CDR1 SGHTA and CDR2 FQGNSA. This CDR3 reads CASSLVSADEQFF. The CDR3 coding sequence is TGTGCCAGCAGCTTAGTGTCCGCCGATGAGCAGTTCTTC.

This clonotype was seen a few times. The genes are TRBV28 and TRBJ2-7, with no clear D. The germline V gene has CDR1 MDHEN and CDR2 SYDVKM. V lost 1 base to trimming and J lost 6 bases, with 13 bases between them. The CDR3 totals 14 residues. The CDR3 here is CASSLFSRQSEQYF. CDR3 DNA: TGTGCCAGCAGTTTATTTTCCCGCCAGAGCGAGCAGTACTTC.

This clonotype was observed a handful of times. The chain joins TRBV6-5 to TRBJ1-2; no clear D. This CDR3 contains 18 residues. Germline V gene sequence: CDR1 MNHEY, CDR2 SVGAGI. Trimming left V 4 bases short and J 0 bases short, with 21 bases between. The CDR3, as DNA: TGTGCCAGCAGTTCCCTAAAAATTACTCAGCAAGCTAACTATGGCTACACCTTC. Translated: CASSSLKITQQANYGYTF.

The chain carries TRBV18 and TRBJ2-7, with D uncertain. CDR3 length equals 12 residues. Germline CDR1 is KGHSH and CDR2 is LQKENI. The V end lost 3 bases, the J end lost 6 bases, and 9 bases lay between the germline ends. The CDR3 is CASSPSLFEQYF. DNA for the CDR3: TGTGCCAGCTCACCCTCCCTTTTCGAGCAGTACTTC.

The V and J genes are TRBV5-1 and TRBJ2-3; D is possibly TRBD2 (6 bases). The germline V gene has CDR1 SGHRS and CDR2 YFSETQ. This CDR3 spans 12 amino acids. V was clipped by 0 bases and J by 11 bases, with 10 bases between them. CDR3 sequence: CASSLVSEGQYF. Here the CDR3 DNA reads TGCGCCAGCAGCTTGGTATCGGAGGGGCAGTATTTT. Combining the CDR3 with reference TRBV5-1 and TRBJ2-3 gives the whole variable domain KAGVTQTPRYLIKTRGQQVTLSCSPISGHRSVSWYQQTPGQGLQFLFEYFSETQRNKGNFPGRFSGRQFSNSRSEMNVSTLELGDSALYLCASSLVSEGQYFGPGTRLTVL.

V usage is TRBV5-6 and J usage is TRBJ1-5; possibly TRBD1 for D (6 bases). V gave up 1 base and J gave up 1 base, with 12 bases separating them. Germline CDR1 is SGHDT and CDR2 is YYEEEE. This CDR3 is built from 16 residues. The CDR3 bases are TGTGCCAGCAGCTTGTTGGGGGGGCAGAGCAATCAGCCCCAGCATTTT. Translating gives CASSLLGGQSNQPQHF. The variable domain in full, with the rest retrieved from reference TRBV5-6 and TRBJ1-5, is DAGVTQSPTHLIKTRGQQVTLRCSPKSGHDTVSWYQQALGQGPQFIFQYYEEEERQRGNFPDRFSGHQFPNYSSELNVNALLLGDSALYLCASSLLGGQSNQPQHFGDGTRLSIL.

This clonotype was counted a single time. The chain has TRBV7-9 and TRBJ2-7, with D tentatively TRBD2 (6 bases). Germline CDR1 reads SEHNR; CDR2 reads FQNEAQ (reference sequence). Between the trimmed V and J ends, which lost 1 base and 5 bases, there was a span of 21 bases. CDR3 length equals 17 residues. CDR3 amino acids: CASSLEGGAISYNEQYF. In DNA, the CDR3 is TGTGCCAGCAGCTTAGAGGGCGGGGCGATATCCTACAACGAGCAGTACTTC.